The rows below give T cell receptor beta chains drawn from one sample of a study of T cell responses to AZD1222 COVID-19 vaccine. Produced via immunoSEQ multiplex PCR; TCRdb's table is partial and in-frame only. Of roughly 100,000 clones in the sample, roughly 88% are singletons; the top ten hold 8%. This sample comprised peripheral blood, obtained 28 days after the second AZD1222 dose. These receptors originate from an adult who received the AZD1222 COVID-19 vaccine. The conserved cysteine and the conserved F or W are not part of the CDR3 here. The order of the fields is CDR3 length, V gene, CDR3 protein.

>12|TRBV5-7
ASSFRAAGDTQY
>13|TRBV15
ATSRRGGRSYEQY
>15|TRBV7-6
ASSLAGDWKGTNEQF
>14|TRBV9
ASSVESPGGTDTQY
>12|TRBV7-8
ASSLNQLRQPQH
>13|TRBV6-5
ASSNPGGSGNTIY
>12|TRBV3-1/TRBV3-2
ASSQVEGKRGYT
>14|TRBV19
ASSIGRGRNTGELF
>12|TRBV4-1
ASSHPGQKNIQY
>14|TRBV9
ASSVVAGFGNTEAF
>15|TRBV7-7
ASSFLSGRPETETQY
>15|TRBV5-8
ASSLLSGSNSNQPQH
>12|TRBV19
ASRGPSEFLVQY
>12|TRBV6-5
ASSYREGDYGYT
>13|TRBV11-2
ASRPAGLWGNTIY
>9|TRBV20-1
SARQSNTIY
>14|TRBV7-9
ASSLALTGGFDEQF
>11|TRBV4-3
ASSQAGPDTIY